This is a list of T cell receptor beta chains from one sample in a study of control samples from healthy donors and cancer patients. Data came from immunoSEQ multiplex PCR; TCRdb stores just in-frame clones and leaves some out. This repertoire shows 85,000 to 100,000 clones, more than 85% found once; its top ten account for 8%. The sequenced sample was blood. The receptors derive from a man in his late teens or twenties in good health. Each CDR3 is given with its conserved first and last residue. The D gene is left open where the match is weak. Clone size is stated in some rows and not others, as once, few, many or a class when expanded.

v_call: TRBV6-5
d_call: NA
clone_size: NA
j_call: TRBJ1-5
cdr3_aa: CASSPSESQPQHF
cdr3_nt: TGTGCCAGCAGTCCCAGTGAGTCTCAGCCCCAGCATTTT

v_call: TRBV7-9
d_call: TRBD1
clone_size: NA
j_call: TRBJ2-7
cdr3_aa: CASRRTGDSYEQYF
cdr3_nt: TGTGCCAGCAGAAGGACAGGGGATTCCTACGAGCAGTACTTC

v_call: TRBV4-3
d_call: NA
clone_size: NA
j_call: TRBJ1-6
cdr3_aa: CASSQDTGRLHF
cdr3_nt: TGCGCCAGCAGCCAAGATACAGGTCGCCTCCACTTT

v_call: TRBV30
d_call: TRBD1
clone_size: NA
j_call: TRBJ1-1
cdr3_aa: CAWRRGTGNTEAFF
cdr3_nt: TGTGCCTGGAGGCGCGGGACAGGGAACACTGAAGCTTTCTTT

v_call: TRBV29-1
d_call: NA
clone_size: once
j_call: TRBJ2-1
cdr3_aa: CSVSGSISYNEQFF
cdr3_nt: TGCAGCGTTAGCGGGTCTATCTCCTACAATGAGCAGTTCTTC

v_call: TRBV6-5
d_call: NA
clone_size: NA
j_call: TRBJ1-3
cdr3_aa: CASSRQRNTIYF
cdr3_nt: TGTGCCAGCAGTCGGCAAAGAAACACCATATATTTT

v_call: TRBV7-9
d_call: NA
clone_size: NA
j_call: TRBJ2-3
cdr3_aa: CASSLLEGGPGTQYF
cdr3_nt: TGTGCCAGCAGCTTACTTGAAGGGGGGCCTGGCACGCAGTATTTT

v_call: TRBV9
d_call: TRBD1
clone_size: NA
j_call: TRBJ2-7
cdr3_aa: CASSVGGQGSYEQYF
cdr3_nt: TGTGCCAGCAGCGTAGGGGGACAGGGGTCCTACGAGCAGTACTTC

v_call: TRBV20-1
d_call: TRBD2
clone_size: NA
j_call: TRBJ2-5
cdr3_aa: CSATDYGTSGRETQYF
cdr3_nt: TGCAGTGCTACTGATTACGGGACTAGCGGGAGAGAGACCCAGTACTTC

v_call: TRBV9
d_call: NA
clone_size: NA
j_call: TRBJ2-2
cdr3_aa: CASSARLYTGELFF
cdr3_nt: TGTGCCAGCAGCGCAAGGCTTTACACCGGGGAGCTGTTTTTT

v_call: TRBV19
d_call: TRBD1
clone_size: NA
j_call: TRBJ1-5
cdr3_aa: CACKTGADKNQPQHF
cdr3_nt: TGTGCCTGTAAGACAGGGGCCGACAAGAATCAGCCCCAGCATTTT

v_call: TRBV19
d_call: TRBD1
clone_size: NA
j_call: TRBJ1-1
cdr3_aa: CASSLRGQGYTEAFF
cdr3_nt: TGTGCCAGTAGCCTTCGGGGACAGGGTTACACTGAAGCTTTCTTT

v_call: TRBV6-2/TRBV6-3
d_call: NA
clone_size: NA
j_call: TRBJ1-1
cdr3_aa: CASSYELIGSRPTTEAFF
cdr3_nt: TGTGCCAGCAGTTACGAGTTGATTGGGAGCCGCCCGACGACTGAAGCTTTCTTT

v_call: TRBV14
d_call: TRBD1
clone_size: NA
j_call: TRBJ1-2
cdr3_aa: CASSQRDSPWYGYTF
cdr3_nt: TGTGCCAGCAGCCAACGGGACAGTCCCTGGTATGGCTACACCTTC

v_call: TRBV27
d_call: NA
clone_size: NA
j_call: TRBJ2-1
cdr3_aa: CASSPSRSYNEQFF
cdr3_nt: TGTGCCAGCAGTCCTAGCCGCTCCTACAATGAGCAGTTCTTC

v_call: TRBV19
d_call: TRBD2
clone_size: NA
j_call: TRBJ2-1
cdr3_aa: CASSIGGSVYNEQFF
cdr3_nt: TGTGCCAGTAGTATCGGCGGGAGCGTCTACAATGAGCAGTTCTTC

v_call: TRBV2
d_call: NA
clone_size: NA
j_call: TRBJ1-1
cdr3_aa: CASRIHENTEAFF
cdr3_nt: TGTGCCAGCAGAATACACGAGAACACTGAAGCTTTCTTT

v_call: TRBV18
d_call: NA
clone_size: NA
j_call: TRBJ1-1
cdr3_aa: CASSPPNHRVGGTEAFF
cdr3_nt: TGTGCCAGCTCACCACCGAACCACAGGGTCGGAGGGACTGAAGCTTTCTTT

v_call: TRBV28
d_call: NA
clone_size: once
j_call: TRBJ2-5
cdr3_aa: CASSLGGTGTQYF
cdr3_nt: TGTGCCAGCAGTTTAGGGGGCACGGGGACCCAGTACTTC

v_call: TRBV19
d_call: TRBD1
clone_size: NA
j_call: TRBJ1-5
cdr3_aa: CASSKRVIGTEVFQPQHF
cdr3_nt: TGTGCCAGTAGTAAAAGGGTAATAGGGACAGAAGTTTTTCAGCCCCAGCATTTT

v_call: TRBV6-5
d_call: TRBD1
clone_size: NA
j_call: TRBJ1-2
cdr3_aa: CASKNRGFLYGYTF
cdr3_nt: TGTGCCAGCAAGAACAGGGGATTCCTCTATGGCTACACCTTC

v_call: TRBV14
d_call: TRBD2
clone_size: NA
j_call: TRBJ2-1
cdr3_aa: CASSQDTGTSGYNEQFF
cdr3_nt: TGTGCCAGCAGCCAAGACACCGGGACTAGCGGATACAATGAGCAGTTCTTC

v_call: TRBV3-1/TRBV3-2
d_call: TRBD1
clone_size: NA
j_call: TRBJ1-4
cdr3_aa: CASSHGTGYEKLFF
cdr3_nt: TGTGCCAGCAGCCACGGGACAGGGTATGAAAAACTGTTTTTT

v_call: TRBV29-1
d_call: TRBD1
clone_size: NA
j_call: TRBJ2-7
cdr3_aa: CSVVWTGFYEQYF
cdr3_nt: TGCAGCGTTGTTTGGACAGGGTTCTACGAGCAGTACTTC

v_call: TRBV6-2/TRBV6-3
d_call: NA
clone_size: NA
j_call: TRBJ1-4
cdr3_aa: CASSKTRRDEKLFF
cdr3_nt: TGTGCCAGCAGTAAGACCAGGAGGGATGAAAAACTGTTTTTT

v_call: TRBV5-6
d_call: NA
clone_size: NA
j_call: TRBJ1-3
cdr3_aa: CASSPGIDPSGNTIYF
cdr3_nt: TGTGCCAGCAGCCCGGGGATAGATCCATCTGGAAACACCATATATTTT

v_call: TRBV27
d_call: NA
clone_size: NA
j_call: TRBJ2-1
cdr3_aa: CASSRAGTRHEQFF
cdr3_nt: TGTGCCAGCAGTAGGGCGGGTACCCGCCATGAGCAGTTCTTC

v_call: TRBV7-2
d_call: NA
clone_size: NA
j_call: TRBJ1-2
cdr3_aa: CASSWGAGNVNYGYTF
cdr3_nt: TGTGCCAGCAGCTGGGGGGCAGGGAACGTGAACTATGGCTACACCTTC

v_call: TRBV2
d_call: NA
clone_size: NA
j_call: TRBJ2-5
cdr3_aa: CASSGTTRGETQYF
cdr3_nt: TGTGCCAGCAGTGGGACAACTCGGGGAGAGACCCAGTACTTC

v_call: TRBV7-9
d_call: TRBD2
clone_size: NA
j_call: TRBJ2-3
cdr3_aa: CASSLGAGGLPSNPGTQYF
cdr3_nt: TGTGCCAGCAGCTTAGGGGCGGGGGGGCTCCCCTCTAATCCAGGTACGCAGTATTTT

v_call: TRBV27
d_call: NA
clone_size: NA
j_call: TRBJ1-6
cdr3_aa: CASSSREKSPLHF
cdr3_nt: TGTGCCAGCAGTTCCAGAGAGAAATCACCCCTCCACTTT

v_call: TRBV5-1
d_call: NA
clone_size: once
j_call: TRBJ1-1
cdr3_aa: CASSLDLNTEAFF
cdr3_nt: TGCGCCAGCAGCTTGGACCTTAACACTGAAGCTTTCTTT

v_call: TRBV6-4
d_call: TRBD2
clone_size: NA
j_call: TRBJ2-3
cdr3_aa: CASSGVAGDTDTQYF
cdr3_nt: TGTGCCAGCAGTGGAGTAGCGGGGGACACGGATACGCAGTATTTT

v_call: TRBV5-6
d_call: NA
clone_size: NA
j_call: TRBJ1-1
cdr3_aa: CASSLLVVGARTEAFF
cdr3_nt: TGTGCCAGCAGCTTGTTGGTGGTGGGGGCGAGGACTGAAGCTTTCTTT

v_call: TRBV9
d_call: NA
clone_size: once
j_call: TRBJ1-4
cdr3_aa: CASSPGGTAATNEKLFF
cdr3_nt: TGTGCCAGCAGCCCAGGCGGGACCGCTGCAACTAATGAAAAACTGTTTTTT

v_call: TRBV5-1
d_call: NA
clone_size: once
j_call: TRBJ1-3
cdr3_aa: CASSPQADSGNTVYF
cdr3_nt: TGCGCCAGCAGCCCTCAAGCGGACTCTGGAAACACCGTATATTTT

v_call: TRBV10-2
d_call: TRBD1
clone_size: NA
j_call: TRBJ1-5
cdr3_aa: CASSVLQGVRNQPQHF
cdr3_nt: TGCGCCAGCAGCGTTCTGCAGGGGGTAAGGAATCAGCCCCAGCATTTT

v_call: TRBV7-3
d_call: NA
clone_size: NA
j_call: TRBJ2-5
cdr3_aa: CASSLDTVEETQYF
cdr3_nt: TGTGCCAGCAGCTTAGATACAGTCGAAGAGACCCAGTACTTC

v_call: TRBV12-3/TRBV12-4
d_call: NA
clone_size: NA
j_call: TRBJ2-7
cdr3_aa: CASSFDTYEQYF
cdr3_nt: TGTGCCAGTAGTTTTGATACCTACGAGCAGTACTTC

v_call: TRBV7-8
d_call: TRBD1
clone_size: NA
j_call: TRBJ1-2
cdr3_aa: CASSLGQGLSLPYGYTF
cdr3_nt: TGTGCCAGCAGCTTGGGACAGGGGTTGTCCTTACCTTATGGCTACACCTTC